The 17 T cell receptor beta chains given below trace back to one sample, sequenced in a study of cytomegalovirus exposure and HLA in healthy donors. Clones were sequenced by immunoSEQ multiplex PCR, and TCRdb holds only the in-frame ones, with some missing. This sample has about 73,000 clones; over 85% occur once, and the top ten carry around 4%. Sequenced material: PBMCs. All receptors come from a woman between 18 and 29 years old in good health and CMV-seropositive.

The V and J genes are TRBV2 and TRBJ2-5; D ambiguous. The germline V gene has CDR1 SNHLY and CDR2 FYNNEI. Trimming removed 3 bases at V and 5 bases at J, with 13 bases between. There are 14 residues in the CDR3. The CDR3 spells CASSELTPGETQYF. For the CDR3, the DNA is TGTGCCAGCAGTGAGTTAACCCCCGGGGAGACCCAGTACTTC.

This chain connects TRBV9 to TRBJ2-7; 8 nucleotides line up with TRBD1. The CDR3 runs to 13 residues. The V and J ends lost 4 bases and 5 bases, in that order; junction bases with no gene match: 5. CDR1 is SGDLS and CDR2 is YYNGEE in the germline V gene. CDR3 in amino acids: CASSPGQGHEQYF. The CDR3 bases are TGTGCCAGCAGCCCCGGACAGGGCCACGAGCAGTACTTC.

This clone was detected only once. The J gene is TRBJ2-3, the V gene TRBV6-6; 8 nucleotides align to TRBD2. This CDR3 is 15 amino acids long. Germline trimming cut 9 bases from V and 4 bases from J; bases unmatched to any gene: 12. Germline V gene lookup returns CDR1 MNHNY and CDR2 SVGAGI (reference sequence). The CDR3 sequence: CASPPTAGEADTQYF. The DNA for the CDR3 is TGTGCCAGTCCTCCAACAGCGGGAGAGGCAGATACGCAGTATTTT.

This chain links TRBV21-1 with TRBJ1-5. TRBV21-1 has pseudogene status. The CDR3 runs to 17 residues. CDR3 protein: CASIERGKKGRNQPQHF. CDR3 sequence (DNA): TGTGCCAGCATCGAGCGGGGAAAGAAAGGGCGCAATCAGCCCCAGCATTTT.

This clone was seen once. This chain joins TRBV18 and TRBJ2-1; maybe TRBD2 (6 bases). This CDR3 contains 16 residues. CDR1 is KGHSH, CDR2 LQKENI, per germline. The germline V and J ends were trimmed by 1 base and 6 bases, with 16 bases remaining between them. The CDR3 region is CASSPLSSERVNEQFF. The CDR3 nucleotides are TGTGCCAGCTCACCACTTTCATCCGAGCGGGTCAATGAGCAGTTCTTC.

V is TRBV6-5 and J is TRBJ1-3; no definite D call. CDR3 length: 14 residues. Trimming took off 0 bases at V and 4 bases at J, with 7 bases between the two ends. Germline V lookup: CDR1 MNHEY, CDR2 SVGAGI. CDR3 bases: TGTGCCAGCAGTTACTCGGGCGCAGGAAACACCATATATTTT. This codes for CASSYSGAGNTIYF.

Of note for this clone: Its ends do not fully match the called genes, so a read error is possible. The chain combines TRBV2 with TRBJ2-1; D possibly uses TRBD1 or TRBD2 (6 bases each). This CDR3 is 12 amino acids long. Germline-derived CDR1 and CDR2 are SNHLY and FYNNEI. In nucleotides, the CDR3 is TGTGCCAGCAGGGAAGGGGGGACAACCGATGTCTTC. It is translated as CASREGGTTDVF.

The chain's CDR3 is CASLGGLPSNEQFF. The CDR3, as DNA: TGTGCTAGTTTAGGGGGCTTACCGTCCAATGAGCAGTTCTTC. The chain carries TRBV12-5 and TRBJ2-1; 7 bases match TRBD1. The J segment lost 6 bases and the V segment lost 8 bases, leaving 10 bases of the junction unmatched. The CDR3 has 14 amino acids. Per germline, CDR1 LGHNT and CDR2 FRNRAP.

The chain employs TRBV5-6 and TRBJ2-2; 11 bases match TRBD2. The junction had 13 bases not matched to a gene; V was cut back by 4 bases and J by 2 bases. CDR3 length: 19 amino acids. Germline assignment: CDR1 SGHDT and CDR2 YYEEEE. The CDR3 region is CASSPLAGGSSLNTGELFF. The CDR3 DNA sequence: TGTGCCAGCAGCCCCCTAGCGGGGGGCTCGTCTTTAAACACCGGGGAGCTGTTTTTT.

The chain has TRBV6-5 and TRBJ1-2, with 7 positions matching TRBD1. Germline V gives CDR1 MNHEY, CDR2 SVGAGI. The CDR3 is made up of 15 amino acids. J lost 2 bases, V lost 2 bases, and 5 bases had no gene match. The CDR3 spells CASSYEARGNYGYTF. CDR3 bases: TGTGCCAGCAGTTACGAAGCCAGGGGGAACTATGGCTACACCTTC.

This clone was picked up one time. The chain uses TRBV15 and TRBJ2-7; D may be TRBD1 (6 bases). This CDR3 has 16 residues. V lost 1 base to trimming and J lost 3 bases, with 16 bases between them. Germline V gene data show CDR1 as LNHNV and CDR2 as YYDKDF (reference sequence). For the CDR3, the DNA is TGTGCCACCAGCAGAGTACAGGGAAGTACCGACTACGAGCAGTACTTC. Translated, it gives CATSRVQGSTDYEQYF.

This chain connects TRBV30 to TRBJ1-5, with D possibly TRBD1 on 5 matching bases. Trimming left V 5 bases short and J 10 bases short, with 18 bases between. The CDR3 is 13 amino acids. Germline loops: CDR1 GTSNPN, CDR2 SVGIG (reference sequence). The CDR3 DNA reads TGTGCCTGGGGCGACAGCCCCGATCGACCCCAGCATTTT. Residues: CAWGDSPDRPQHF.

The chain combines TRBV28 with TRBJ2-1, with TRBD2 matching 7 bases. The CDR3 totals 13 residues. J lost 7 bases, V lost 3 bases, and 3 bases had no gene match. In germline, CDR1 is MDHEN, CDR2 SYDVKM. Written as DNA, the CDR3 is TGTGCCAGCAGTTTGACTAGCAGGAATGAGCAGTTCTTC. Its translation is CASSLTSRNEQFF.

V is TRBV11-2 and J is TRBJ2-5; 9 nucleotides agree with TRBD1. CDR3 length: 15 amino acids. V was clipped by 5 bases and J by 2 bases; unmatched bases: 6. Looked up from germline, CDR1 is SGHAT and CDR2 is FQNNGV. CDR3 in DNA: TGTGCCAGCAGCCGCTGGACAGGGGAACAAGAGACCCAGTACTTC. Translating gives CASSRWTGEQETQYF.

V and J are TRBV6-4 and TRBJ2-3, with TRBD2 identical over 8 bases. Germline CDR1 MRHNA, CDR2 SNTAGT. This CDR3 has 15 residues. The V gene end was trimmed by 2 bases and the J gene end by 1 base; junction bases not matched to a gene: 2. This CDR3 reads CASSDQTSGTDTQYF. The DNA of the CDR3 is TGTGCCAGCAGTGACCAGACTAGCGGCACAGATACGCAGTATTTT.

CDR3 amino acids: CASSQQGPNTEAFF. CDR3 DNA: TGTGCCAGCTCACAACAGGGGCCCAACACTGAAGCTTTCTTT. The rearrangement joins TRBV18 to TRBJ1-1; 7 bases match TRBD1. Germline V gene sequence: CDR1 KGHSH, CDR2 LQKENI. The CDR3 runs 14 residues. Trimming at V came to 4 bases and at J to 2 bases, leaving 4 bases not matched to a gene.

The genes are TRBV7-6 and TRBJ2-7; TRBD1 aligns across 7 bases. V trimming: 5 bases; J trimming: 2 bases; junction bases outside the gene matches: 6. The CDR3 contains 14 residues. CDR1 and CDR2 from the germline V gene are SGHVS and FNYEAQ. The CDR3 DNA is TGTGCCAGCAGCCCACGGACAGGTCCCTACGAGCAGTACTTC. It is translated as CASSPRTGPYEQYF.